This T cell receptor (beta chain) was profiled in a study of blood T cell repertoires in COVID-19. Study-wide background: There were acute and convalescent COVID-19 samples, and they came from the United States, Italy and Spain. In each case, the material was cDNA or gDNA derived from T cells, B-cell-depleted T cells, or PBMCs.

Sequenced by immunoSEQ multiplex PCR; TCRdb stores in-frame clones only, minus some. Counted here are 110,000 or so clones, roughly nine tenths occurring once; the ten biggest clones make up 7.9%. V lost 8 bases and J lost 2, with 9 bases in between. The CDR3 loop spans 12 amino acids. CDR1 and CDR2 (germline): MNHNY, SVGAGI (reference sequence). The sequence derives from a man between 65 and 85 years old who had recovered from COVID-19. The V and J genes are TRBV6-6 and TRBJ1-2, with D maybe TRBD1 (6 bases). Material for sequencing was peripheral blood. CDR3 bases: TGTGCCAGCCAGGACAGAAACTATGGCTACACCTTC. It specifies CASQDRNYGYTF.